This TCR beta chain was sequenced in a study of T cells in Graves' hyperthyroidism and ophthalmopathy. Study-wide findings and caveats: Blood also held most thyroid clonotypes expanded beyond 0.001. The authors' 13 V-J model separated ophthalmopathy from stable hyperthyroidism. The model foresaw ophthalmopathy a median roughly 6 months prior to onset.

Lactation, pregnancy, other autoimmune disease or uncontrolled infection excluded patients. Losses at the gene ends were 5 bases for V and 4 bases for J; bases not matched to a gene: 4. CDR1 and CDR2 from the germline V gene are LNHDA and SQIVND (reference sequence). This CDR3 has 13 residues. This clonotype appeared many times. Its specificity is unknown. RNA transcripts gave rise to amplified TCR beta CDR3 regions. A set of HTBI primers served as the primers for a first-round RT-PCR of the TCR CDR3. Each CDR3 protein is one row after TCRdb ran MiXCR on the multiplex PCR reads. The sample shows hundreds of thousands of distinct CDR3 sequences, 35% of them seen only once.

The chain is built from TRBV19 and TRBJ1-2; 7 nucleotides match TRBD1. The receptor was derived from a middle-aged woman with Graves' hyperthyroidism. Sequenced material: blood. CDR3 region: CASSFGTAYGYTF. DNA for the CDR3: TGTGCCAGTAGTTTTGGGACAGCCTATGGCTACACCTTC. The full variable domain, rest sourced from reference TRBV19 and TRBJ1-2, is DGGITQSPKYLFRKEGQNVTLSCEQNLNHDAMYWYRQDPGQGLRLIYYSQIVNDFQKGDIAEGYSVSREKKESFPLTVTSAQKNPTAFYLCASSFGTAYGYTFGSGTRLTVV.